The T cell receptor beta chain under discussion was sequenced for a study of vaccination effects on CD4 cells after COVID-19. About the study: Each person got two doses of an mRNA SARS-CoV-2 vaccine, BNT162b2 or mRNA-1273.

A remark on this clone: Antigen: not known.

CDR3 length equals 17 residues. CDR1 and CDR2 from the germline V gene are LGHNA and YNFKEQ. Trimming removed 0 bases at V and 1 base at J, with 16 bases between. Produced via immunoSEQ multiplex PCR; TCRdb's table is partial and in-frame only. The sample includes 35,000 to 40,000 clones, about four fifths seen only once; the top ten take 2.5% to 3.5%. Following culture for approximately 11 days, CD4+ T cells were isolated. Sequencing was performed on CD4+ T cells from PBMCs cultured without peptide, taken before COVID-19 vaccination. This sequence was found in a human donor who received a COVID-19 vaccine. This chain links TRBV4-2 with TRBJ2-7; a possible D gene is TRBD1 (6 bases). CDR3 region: CASSQDAHRDPSYEQYF. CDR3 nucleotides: TGTGCCAGCAGCCAAGATGCCCACAGGGACCCTTCCTACGAGCAGTACTTC.